The 27 T cell receptor beta chains in this list originate from one sample, sequenced in a study of blood T cell repertoires in COVID-19. Clones were read by immunoSEQ multiplex PCR, and TCRdb kept only the in-frame ones, dropping some. The sample contains about 260,000 clones, roughly 83% of which appear only once. Sequencing input: PBMCs or T cells enriched from blood (not recorded which). The receptors stem from a woman aged 45 to 65 who had recovered from COVID-19.

The chain uses TRBV7-3 and TRBJ2-1; D perhaps matches TRBD2 (5 bases). Between the trimmed V and J ends, which lost 5 bases and 11 bases, there was a span of 22 bases. This CDR3 has 15 amino acids. Germline V CDR1 and CDR2: SGHTA, FQGTGA. CDR3 nucleotides: TGTGCCAGCAGCCCCTCCGTGTTGGGAGCGTCCAAGCAGTTCTTC. Protein sequence: CASSPSVLGASKQFF.

V usage is TRBV9 and J usage is TRBJ2-5; 10 nucleotides line up with TRBD2. V dropped 4 bases and J dropped 5; count of bases not matched to a gene: 14. The length of the CDR3 is 17 residues. CDR1 and CDR2 from the germline V gene are SGDLS and YYNGEE. In DNA form, the CDR3 reads TGTGCCAGCAGCCCCTCCGGGAAGCGGGGGGGCCTGGAGACCCAGTACTTC. Translation gives CASSPSGKRGGLETQYF.

The chain joins TRBV18 to TRBJ1-2; 11 bases match TRBD1. The CDR3 extends over 17 amino acids. CDR1 and CDR2 from the germline V gene are KGHSH and LQKENI. V shed 3 bases and J 0 bases; nucleotides not matched to a gene: 6. CDR3 coding DNA: TGTGCCAGCTCACCTCCGGGACAGGGGGAAACTAACTATGGCTACACCTTC. Protein product: CASSPPGQGETNYGYTF.

The gene calls are TRBV24-1 and TRBJ2-1; 13 bases fit TRBD2. V shed 2 bases, J shed 9 bases, and the junction held 9 bases outside the gene matches. Germline V gives CDR1 KGHDR, CDR2 SFDVKD. There are 17 residues in the CDR3. CDR3 sequence: CATSDSRTSGRAAEQFF. The CDR3, as DNA: TGTGCCACCAGTGATTCCCGCACTAGCGGGAGGGCTGCTGAGCAGTTCTTC.

V usage is TRBV11-3 and J usage is TRBJ2-7; the match to TRBD1 covers 9 bases. The CDR3 is 15 residues long. Trimming removed 2 bases from V and 3 bases from J; junction bases left unmatched: 5. Germline CDR1 reads SGHNT; CDR2 reads YENEEA. The CDR3 loop reads CASSLSPGQGYEQYF. CDR3 nucleotide sequence: TGTGCCAGCAGCTTATCGCCGGGACAGGGCTACGAGCAGTACTTC. Full variable domain (missing parts from reference TRBV11-3 and TRBJ2-7): EAGVVQSPRYKIIEKKQPVAFWCNPISGHNTLYWYLQNLGQGPELLIRYENEEAVDDSQLPKDRFSAERLKGVDSTLKIQPAELGDSAVYLCASSLSPGQGYEQYFGPGTRLTVT.

V gene TRBV5-4 combines with J gene TRBJ2-3; no reliable D call. This CDR3 has 14 residues. The germline CDR1 and CDR2 sequences are SGHNT and YYREEE (reference sequence). Trimming cost V 4 bases and J 0 bases, with 9 bases left between them. The CDR3 DNA follows: TGTGCCAGCAGCCGTGAGACTAGCACAGATACGCAGTATTTT. Its protein is CASSRETSTDTQYF.

The rearrangement joins TRBV19 to TRBJ1-4, with TRBD1 as a possible D gene (5 bases). In germline, CDR1 is LNHDA, CDR2 SQIVND (reference sequence). With 5 bases removed from V and 4 bases from J, the gap between germline ends came to 14 bases. This CDR3 region has 15 residues. The chain's CDR3 is CASSSRQSFNEKLFF. CDR3 nucleotide sequence: TGTGCCAGTAGTTCCCGACAGTCCTTTAATGAAAAACTGTTTTTT.

The genes are TRBV18 and TRBJ1-2; perhaps TRBD1 as D (5 bases). The V end lost 6 bases, the J end lost 3 bases, and 17 bases lay between the germline ends. Per the germline V gene, CDR1 is KGHSH and CDR2 is LQKENI. The CDR3 extends over 15 amino acids. In DNA, the CDR3 is TGTGCCAGCTCCACCATGAGGGGAGGGGACTATGGCTACACCTTC. Amino acid sequence: CASSTMRGGDYGYTF.

The V and J genes are TRBV3-1 (or the pseudogene TRBV3-2) and TRBJ1-1; D may be TRBD1 (5 bases). The CDR3 has 14 amino acids. V was trimmed by 0 bases and J by 6 bases, leaving 11 bases between them. The germline V gene has CDR1 LGHDT and CDR2 YNNKEL (reference sequence). CDR3 residues: CASSQDGGWPEAFF. The CDR3 nucleotides read TGTGCCAGCAGCCAAGATGGGGGGTGGCCTGAAGCTTTCTTT.

The chain links TRBV7-2 to TRBJ2-5; 11 bases line up with TRBD2. V lost 5 bases, J lost 3 bases, and 5 bases stayed unmatched. The CDR3 is 15 residues long. CDR1 is SGHTA, CDR2 FQGNSA, per germline. DNA for the CDR3: TGTGCCAGCAGCCTCGGACTAGCGGGTAAAGAGACCCAGTACTTC. Protein product: CASSLGLAGKETQYF.

This rearrangement joins TRBV14 to TRBJ2-3; 7 bases are a match to TRBD1. CDR1 and CDR2 (germline): SGHDN, FVKESK. With 1 base clipped from V and 4 bases from J, the junction kept 2 bases outside the gene matches. This CDR3 spans 14 amino acids. The CDR3 spells CASSQVTGSDTQYF. As DNA, the CDR3 is TGTGCCAGCAGCCAAGTGACAGGGTCAGATACGCAGTATTTT.

This clone occurred a few times. The CDR3 loop is CASSLGGRTQQYF. DNA for the CDR3: TGTGCCAGCAGCTTAGGGGGCCGAACCCAGCAGTACTTC. This chain links TRBV7-2 with TRBJ2-7; D is perhaps TRBD1 (5 bases). The CDR3 consists of 13 residues. Looked up from germline, CDR1 is SGHTA and CDR2 is FQGNSA. V was cut by 1 base and J by 8 bases, with 12 bases left in between. The variable domain in full, with the rest retrieved from reference TRBV7-2 and TRBJ2-7, is GAGVSQSPSNKVTEKGKDVELRCDPISGHTALYWYRQSLGQGLEFLIYFQGNSAPDKSGLPSDRFSAERTGGSVSTLTIQRTQQEDSAVYLCASSLGGRTQQYFGPGTRLTVT.

The chain has TRBV29-1 and TRBJ2-3, with TRBD1 matching 8 bases. J gave up 6 bases and V 7 bases, and 9 bases lay outside the gene matches. The CDR3 runs 13 residues. The V gene's germline CDR1 is SQVTM and CDR2 ANQGSEA. CDR3: CSAGQGRTDTQYF. As DNA, the CDR3 is TGCAGCGCCGGACAGGGACGGACGGATACGCAGTATTTT.

The chain recombines TRBV5-6 with TRBJ1-1; D uncertain. This CDR3 is built from 13 residues. CDR1 is SGHDT and CDR2 is YYEEEE in the germline V gene. Trimming removed 0 bases at V and 3 bases at J, with 6 bases between. The CDR3 loop reads CASSLAAYTEAFF. CDR3 nucleotide sequence: TGTGCCAGCAGCTTGGCAGCGTACACTGAAGCTTTCTTT.

This chain joins TRBV29-1 and TRBJ1-1, with 7 bases identical to TRBD1. Germline V CDR1 and CDR2: SQVTM, ANQGSEA. The ends lost 3 bases at V and 1 base at J; junction bases unmatched: 2. The CDR3 covers 13 residues. CDR3 protein: CSVEGTENTEAFF. The CDR3 DNA reads TGCAGCGTTGAGGGGACAGAGAACACTGAAGCTTTCTTT.

The genes are TRBV10-3 and TRBJ2-3; TRBD2 agrees at 8 bases. There are 16 residues in the CDR3. V lost 3 bases, J lost 4 bases, and 9 bases stayed unmatched. In germline, CDR1 is ENHRY, CDR2 SYGVKD. The CDR3 DNA reads as TGTGCCATCAGTGAAGGGCTAGCGGGTCAATCAGATACGCAGTATTTT. Its protein product is CAISEGLAGQSDTQYF.

The chain recombines TRBV7-2 with TRBJ2-2; TRBD2 aligns across 9 bases. V gave up 4 bases and J gave up 8 bases; unmatched junction bases: 8. This CDR3 is built from 15 residues. Germline CDR1 SGHTA, CDR2 FQGNSA. The CDR3: CASSWASGTGGELFF. As DNA, the CDR3 is TGTGCCAGCAGCTGGGCTAGCGGGACGGGAGGGGAGCTGTTTTTT.

This rearrangement joins TRBV18 to TRBJ1-2; TRBD1 matches 11 bases. Germline CDR1 KGHSH, CDR2 LQKENI. The CDR3 runs 22 residues. J gave up 0 bases and V 4 bases, and 22 bases lay outside the gene matches. The CDR3 is CASSRTGTGGTTGLGSNYGYTF. CDR3 DNA sequence: TGTGCCAGCTCACGAACCGGGACAGGGGGAACTACTGGCCTTGGGTCTAACTATGGCTACACCTTC.

This rearrangement joins TRBV25-1 to TRBJ2-7; possibly TRBD2 for D (7 bases). Germline CDR1 MGHDK, CDR2 SYGVNS. The CDR3 covers 13 residues. The V end lost 6 bases, the J end lost 5 bases, and 14 bases lay between the germline ends. The CDR3 loop is CASRGGGDDEQYF. CDR3 coding DNA: TGTGCCAGCAGAGGGGGGGGCGACGACGAGCAGTACTTC.

This rearrangement joins TRBV5-1 to TRBJ2-7; a weak D match, TRBD1 (6 bases). The CDR3 length is 13 residues. Germline values: CDR1 SGHRS, CDR2 YFSETQ. The ends were cut back, 4 bases at V and 4 bases at J, with 12 bases in the middle. CDR3 DNA sequence: TGCGCCAGCAGCATCCGGGACAAGTACGAGCAGTACTTC. It translates to CASSIRDKYEQYF.

The chain links TRBV30 to TRBJ1-3, with D possibly being TRBD1 (5 bases). Looked up from germline, CDR1 is GTSNPN and CDR2 is SVGIG (reference sequence). This CDR3 spans 16 amino acids. V shed 1 base and J shed 2 bases, with 15 bases lying between them. The CDR3 loop is CAWSAVDRYPGNTIYF. The CDR3, as DNA: TGTGCCTGGAGTGCAGTCGACAGATACCCTGGAAACACCATATATTTT.

The rearrangement uses TRBV27 and TRBJ2-3, with 10 bases that match TRBD2. Germline loops: CDR1 MNHEY, CDR2 SMNVEV (reference sequence). This CDR3 has 15 amino acids. The trim removed 5 bases at V and 3 bases at J, leaving 5 bases unmatched. CDR3 DNA sequence: TGTGCCAGCAGTGCCCCGGGACTAGCGACAGATACGCAGTATTTT. Translation: CASSAPGLATDTQYF.

The chain combines TRBV6-5 with TRBJ1-1; 9 nucleotides line up with TRBD1. Germline V gene sequence: CDR1 MNHEY, CDR2 SVGAGI. V lost 4 bases to trimming and J lost 7 bases; unmatched junction nucleotides: 4. CDR3 size: 13 residues. The CDR3, as DNA: TGTGCCAGCAGTTCACAGGGGGCCGTTGAAGCTTTCTTT. Its translation is CASSSQGAVEAFF.

CDR3 sequence: CASSGGGVNEQFF. The CDR3 DNA reads as TGCGCCAGCAGTGGAGGGGGCGTCAATGAGCAGTTCTTC. This sequence joins TRBV5-1 and TRBJ2-1, with a weak D call TRBD1 (7 bases). V gave up 5 bases and J gave up 6 bases, with 12 bases separating them. CDR3 size: 13 residues. Looked up from germline, CDR1 is SGHRS and CDR2 is YFSETQ.

The genes are TRBV19 and TRBJ2-7; 8 nucleotides agree with TRBD1. V lost 4 bases, J lost 2 bases, and 7 bases stayed unmatched. The CDR3 loop spans 15 amino acids. Germline CDR1 LNHDA, CDR2 SQIVND (reference sequence). For the CDR3, the DNA is TGTGCCAGTAGTAAAAGGACAGGGCTTGCCTACGAGCAGTACTTC. Its translation: CASSKRTGLAYEQYF.

The J gene is TRBJ1-4, the V gene TRBV4-3; maybe TRBD1 (6 bases). The CDR3 has 16 residues. The germline V gene encodes CDR1 LGHNA and CDR2 YSLEER. V was cut by 0 bases and J by 7 bases, with 15 bases left in between. Here the CDR3 DNA reads TGCGCCAGCAGCCAAGAGGGCGGGGGGCCTCTTGAAAAACTGTTTTTT. The encoded protein is CASSQEGGGPLEKLFF.

The CDR3 spells CASSESTRGNEQFF. The CDR3 region has the DNA TGCGCCAGCAGTGAGTCGACTCGTGGCAATGAGCAGTTCTTC. The V gene is TRBV10-2, the J gene TRBJ2-1, with D uncertain. Germline CDR1 is WSHSY and CDR2 is SAAADI. Trimming removed 0 bases from V and 6 bases from J, with 9 bases in between. This CDR3 region has 14 residues.